This entry is about one T cell receptor beta chain. MiXCR was run by TCRdb on the 5' RACE reads, yielding one entry per CDR3 protein. The sample lists roughly 1.6 million distinct CDR3 sequences, about 31% occurring once. This sample is part of a study of identical twins. Germline V gives CDR1 MNHNY, CDR2 SVGAGI (reference sequence). The CDR3 consists of 14 residues. V dropped 7 bases and J dropped 3; count of bases not matched to a gene: 8. The chain links TRBV6-6 to TRBJ2-7; TRBD1 matches 8 bases. The sequenced material came from cord blood. The source is a newborn girl in good health. CDR3 in amino acids: CASTQPTGVYEQYF. The CDR3, as DNA: TGTGCCAGCACCCAACCGACAGGGGTCTACGAGCAGTACTTC.